The T cell receptor beta chain under discussion was sequenced for a study of Graves' ophthalmopathy and Graves' hyperthyroidism. This clonotype was recorded many times. The length of the CDR3 is 16 residues. V lost 0 bases, J lost 7 bases, and 13 bases lay in between. In germline, CDR1 is SGHTA, CDR2 FQGNSA. RNA transcripts provided the template for amplifying TCR beta CDR3 regions. An opening RT-PCR round employed HTBI primers and preceded a second-round multiplex PCR. TCRdb independently ran MiXCR on the multiplex PCR reads; one entry per CDR3 protein. The profile shows some 390,000 distinct CDR3 sequences, around 19% of them singletons. Ineligible for inclusion were patients with other autoimmune diseases, uncontrolled infections, pregnancy or lactation.

The sequence came from a woman younger than 35 with Graves' ophthalmopathy. Sequences were obtained from peripheral blood. V gene TRBV7-2 combines with J gene TRBJ1-6; unclear D gene. This CDR3 reads CASSLAGIRANSPLHF. In DNA, the CDR3 is TGTGCCAGCAGCTTAGCGGGGATCAGAGCCAATTCACCCCTCCACTTT.